This T cell receptor beta chain appears in the sequencing data of a study of cytomegalovirus exposure and HLA in healthy donors. Whole-study findings and limits: It was about 150 TCR beta chains that were listed as cytomegalovirus-associated.

Germline-derived CDR1 and CDR2 are GTSNPN and SVGIG (reference sequence). The CDR3 loop spans 15 amino acids. Trimming shortened V by 2 bases and J by 5 bases, and 18 bases separated the two germline ends. Data came from immunoSEQ multiplex PCR; TCRdb stores just in-frame clones and leaves some out. The sample shows over 85,000 clones, around 90% of them seen only once. To note about this clone: The antigen remains unidentified.

The chain employs TRBV30 and TRBJ1-2; D possibly corresponds to TRBD1 (6 bases). Sequenced input: PBMCs. This clonotype was obtained from a woman between 18 and 30 years old in good health and CMV-seronegative. CDR3 loop: CAWSSSGGRGYGYTF. CDR3 sequence (DNA): TGTGCCTGGAGTTCATCGGGGGGGCGAGGATATGGCTACACCTTC.